The clone carrying this TCR beta chain was observed once. Its antigen is unidentified. The data were obtained in a study of cytomegalovirus exposure and HLA in healthy donors. This CDR3 spans 15 amino acids. Germline loops: CDR1 MNHEY, CDR2 SMNVEV (reference sequence). V lost 2 bases, J lost 3 bases, and 13 bases lay in between. Study-wide results and caveats: In vitro, three CMV-associated chains proved specific for CMV antigens.

Produced via immunoSEQ multiplex PCR; TCRdb's table is partial and in-frame only. The sample consists of under 250,000 clones, around nine tenths of them appearing once. Sequenced sample: PBMCs. The V call is TRBV27, the J call TRBJ1-1; D may be TRBD1 (5 bases). The sequence was collected from a woman between 18 and 29 years old in good health and CMV-seropositive. CDR3 coding DNA: TGTGCCAGCAGTTTAACTCCCGGGGGGTACACTGAAGCTTTCTTT. Protein product: CASSLTPGGYTEAFF.